This T cell receptor beta chain was sequenced for a study of human T cells and chemical hapten exposure. Germline V lookup: CDR1 DFQATT, CDR2 SNEGSKA (reference sequence). There are 20 residues in the CDR3. The V and J ends lost 4 bases and 0 bases respectively, with 30 bases between them. Single cDNA molecules in the library carried unique molecular identifiers attached during preparation. TCRdb reprocessed the RACE reads with MiXCR, giving one entry per CDR3 protein. The data hold 370,000 or so distinct CDR3 sequences, with more than 4.5% observed a single time. Indicated time point: patch test 1, 2 weeks after DPC sensitization. Specified treatment: therapeutic diphenylcyclopropenone sensitization with weekly scalp DPC.

The chain uses TRBV20-1 and TRBJ1-2, with a possible D match to TRBD1 (5 bases). The origin of this receptor is a woman aged 45-59 years with alopecia areata. Some clones in this sample may be carry-over from other donors' samples. This material consisted of whole blood, taken in connection with sensitization to the hapten diphenylcyclopropenone (DPC). In DNA form, the CDR3 reads TGCAGTGCTAAGCCCCCCCTTGGGGGAGAAAACATCCATTCTAACTATGGCTACACCTTC. Translated, it gives CSAKPPLGGENIHSNYGYTF.